The rows below give T cell receptor beta chains drawn from one sample of a study of cytomegalovirus exposure and HLA in healthy donors. Sequencing used immunoSEQ multiplex PCR; TCRdb keeps in-frame clones, though not all of them. The sample yields 75,000 to 90,000 clones, 65% to 80% seen once. Specimen: PBMCs. The receptors shown here come from a man aged 60-69 years in good health and CMV-seronegative. The CDR3 runs from the conserved cysteine through the conserved F or W. Each record gives: clone size, V gene, J gene, CDR3 length, D gene, CDR3 DNA, CDR3 protein. D genes are given only for firm matches. Clone size, where shown, is once, few, many, or a class for clones that have expanded.

NA	TRBV7-9	TRBJ1-2	16	TRBD1	TGTGCCAGCAGCTTCCCTTTTACAGGGGGCGGAGATGGCTACACCTTC	CASSFPFTGGGDGYTF
NA	TRBV11-1	TRBJ2-3	15	NA	TGTGCCAGCAGCCCGACCGGGTCCTACACAGATACGCAGTATTTT	CASSPTGSYTDTQYF
NA	TRBV9	TRBJ2-1	17	TRBD2	TGTGCCAGCAGCGTAAACCTCGGGGGGGCCCGGTACAATGAGCAGTTCTTC	CASSVNLGGARYNEQFF
NA	TRBV5-6	TRBJ2-5	17	TRBD2	TGTGCCAGCAGCCCCGAACACCCTAGCGGGGGGTCTGAGACCCAGTACTTC	CASSPEHPSGGSETQYF
NA	TRBV19	TRBJ1-1	14	NA	TGTGCCAGTAGCCCTACAGGGTTAAACACTGAAGCTTTCTTT	CASSPTGLNTEAFF
few	TRBV19	TRBJ1-1	15	NA	TGTGCCAGTACCCGCCCAGGGACACAGAACTCTGAAGCTTTCTTT	CASTRPGTQNSEAFF
NA	TRBV13	TRBJ1-2	13	NA	TGTGCCAGCAGCCACAGGAACTTCTATGGCTACACCTTC	CASSHRNFYGYTF
NA	TRBV25-1	TRBJ2-5	15	NA	TGTGCCAGCAGTGGTAATTCAGGGGGGAAAAAGACCCAGTACTTC	CASSGNSGGKKTQYF
NA	TRBV4-2	TRBJ2-3	16	TRBD2	TGTGCCAGCAGATTAAGCGGGGGGGCCGGTTACGAAACGCAGTATTTT	CASRLSGGAGYETQYF
NA	TRBV10-3	TRBJ2-1	15	TRBD2	TGTGCCATCAGTGAGCGGGTAGCGGGGAGGAATGAGCAGTTCTTC	CAISERVAGRNEQFF
few	TRBV2	TRBJ2-1	11	NA	TGTGCCAGTCCTTCAGGGGTTGAGCAGTTCTTC	CASPSGVEQFF
few	TRBV6-5	TRBJ2-3	15	NA	TGTGCCAGCAGTTCCTCGACTATCTCCACAGATACGCAGTATTTT	CASSSSTISTDTQYF
NA	TRBV12-5	TRBJ2-3	16	TRBD2	TGTGCTAGTGGTTTAGGACTAGCGGGTCACACAGATACGCAGTATTTT	CASGLGLAGHTDTQYF
NA	TRBV18	TRBJ2-3	14	TRBD2	TGTGCCAGCTCACCTAGCGGGGGTGCAGATACGCAGTATTTT	CASSPSGGADTQYF
once	TRBV5-1	TRBJ2-1	15	NA	TGCGCCAGCAGCTTGGCAGCGGTCTCCTACAATGAGCAGTTCTTC	CASSLAAVSYNEQFF
NA	TRBV5-1	TRBJ2-1	15	TRBD2	TGCGCCAGCGGTCCTAAGGGCGGGGGGCCCAATGAGCAGTTCTTC	CASGPKGGGPNEQFF
NA	TRBV6-1	TRBJ1-2	14	NA	TGTGCCAGCAGTGTCCCCCAGGCGCTCAATGGCTACACCTTC	CASSVPQALNGYTF
NA	TRBV11-3	TRBJ2-1	16	TRBD2	TGTGCCAGCAGCCCGGGACTAGCGGGGGGGGAGGGTGAGCAGTTCTTC	CASSPGLAGGEGEQFF
few	TRBV5-6	TRBJ2-7	14	TRBD2	TGTGCCAGCAGACCCACTAGCGGGGGCTACGAGCAGTACTTC	CASRPTSGGYEQYF
NA	TRBV19	TRBJ2-3	16	NA	TGTGCCAGTAGTGCGGGGGCAGGATTATTCACAGATACGCAGTATTTT	CASSAGAGLFTDTQYF
NA	TRBV7-6	TRBJ1-5	17	NA	TGTGCCAGCAGCTTAAACGCTCCAGGGGACCGCGATCAGCCCCAGCATTTT	CASSLNAPGDRDQPQHF
NA	TRBV18	TRBJ2-5	16	TRBD2	TGTGCCAGCTCACGCGATCGGACTAGCGGTCAAGAGACCCAGTACTTC	CASSRDRTSGQETQYF
NA	TRBV15	TRBJ1-5	18	NA	TGTGCCACCCTCCCAGACCTTCCCAAGCGGATTAGCAATCAGCCCCAGCATTTT	CATLPDLPKRISNQPQHF
NA	TRBV19	TRBJ1-1	15	TRBD1	TGTGCCAGTAGTATATCCCTGGGACAGGGACTTGAAGCTTTCTTT	CASSISLGQGLEAFF
few	TRBV2	TRBJ2-7	15	TRBD2	TGTGCCAGCAGTCTTAGCGGGGGGACCCTCTACGAGCAGTACTTC	CASSLSGGTLYEQYF
once	TRBV30	TRBJ2-3	15	TRBD2	TGTGCCTCCCGCCAGCTAGCGGGGAGCACAGATACGCAGTATTTT	CASRQLAGSTDTQYF
few	TRBV18	TRBJ1-1	15	TRBD1	TGTGCCAGCTCACCAAACAGGGGGCGAGATACTGAAGCTTTCTTT	CASSPNRGRDTEAFF
NA	TRBV6-5	TRBJ1-2	15	NA	TGTGCCAGCACGACACCACGGAGGACTAACTATGGCTACACCTTC	CASTTPRRTNYGYTF
NA	TRBV5-6	TRBJ2-1	14	NA	TGTGCCAGCAGCTTGGCCAGCTCCTACAATGAGCAGTTCTTC	CASSLASSYNEQFF
NA	TRBV6-5	TRBJ2-2	15	TRBD1	TGTGCCAGCAGTTACTCGTGGACAGGCGCCGGGGAGCTGTTTTTT	CASSYSWTGAGELFF
NA	TRBV5-1	TRBJ2-1	14	TRBD1	TGCGCCAGCAGCAGACGGACAGGGGGCAATGAGCAGTTCTTC	CASSRRTGGNEQFF
NA	TRBV6-1	TRBJ2-3	14	TRBD1	TGTGCCAGCACCGAACAGGGGAGCACAGATACGCAGTATTTT	CASTEQGSTDTQYF
NA	TRBV6-1	TRBJ2-5	15	TRBD1	TGTGCCAGCAGCACCCCGACAGGGACGCAGGAGACCCAGTACTTC	CASSTPTGTQETQYF
NA	TRBV5-1	TRBJ1-1	15	NA	TGCGCCAGCAGCTTGAACCAACAGGGTATCACTGAAGCTTTCTTT	CASSLNQQGITEAFF
once	TRBV30	TRBJ2-1	17	TRBD2	TGTGCCTGGAGTGTACCGGGACTAGCGGGGGAGAGGAATGAGCAGTTCTTC	CAWSVPGLAGERNEQFF
NA	TRBV6-1	TRBJ1-2	14	NA	TGTGCCAGCAGCCAGAACCAGGTTAACTATGGCTACACCTTC	CASSQNQVNYGYTF
NA	TRBV5-6	TRBJ1-6	15	NA	TGTGCCAGCAGCCTGGGGGGGGGTGGTAATTCACCCCTCCACTTT	CASSLGGGGNSPLHF
few	TRBV30	TRBJ1-5	13	NA	TGTGCCTGGAGTCTCAGGGGCGGGCAGCCCCAGCATTTT	CAWSLRGGQPQHF
few	TRBV5-1	TRBJ1-2	15	NA	TGCGCCAGCAGCTTGGACGCAGGAACTAACTATGGCTACACCTTC	CASSLDAGTNYGYTF
few	TRBV25-1	TRBJ2-1	18	TRBD2	TGTGCCAGCAGTGAAGCCGGGACTAGCGGGAGCTCCTACAATGAGCAGTTCTTC	CASSEAGTSGSSYNEQFF
NA	TRBV5-1	TRBJ2-1	15	TRBD2	TGCGCCAGCAGCTTGGGCCTAGCGGGGGGCAATGAGCAGTTCTTC	CASSLGLAGGNEQFF
NA	TRBV15	TRBJ2-1	16	TRBD2	TGTGCCACCAGCACGACGCGGGGGGGCGTTTACAATGAGCAGTTCTTC	CATSTTRGGVYNEQFF
NA	TRBV7-6	TRBJ2-7	16	TRBD2	TGTGCCAGCAGCTTAGAGTTTGGCGGGGGGGCCGACGAGCAGTACTTC	CASSLEFGGGADEQYF
once	TRBV5-4	TRBJ1-6	15	TRBD1	TGTGCCAGCAGCAGGAGGGACAGGGATATATCACCCCTCCACTTT	CASSRRDRDISPLHF
few	TRBV14	TRBJ1-1	14	TRBD1	TGTGCCAGCAGCCAAGACGCCACAGGGGGTGAAGCTTTCTTT	CASSQDATGGEAFF
NA	TRBV6-1	TRBJ2-1	14	NA	TGTGCCAGCAGTGAAGCAGTTGCAGTTTATGAGCAGTTCTTC	CASSEAVAVYEQFF
NA	TRBV7-9	TRBJ2-7	14	TRBD2	TGTGCCAGCAGCCAAGCGGGGACTCCCTACGAGCAGTACTTC	CASSQAGTPYEQYF
NA	TRBV9	TRBJ2-2	17	TRBD2	TGTGCCAGCAGCGTAGAACCCACTAGCGAGAACACCGGGGAGCTGTTTTTT	CASSVEPTSENTGELFF
NA	TRBV27	TRBJ2-7	13	TRBD1	TGTGCCAGCAGTGACAGGGCCCCCTACGAGCAGTACTTC	CASSDRAPYEQYF
NA	TRBV11-2	TRBJ1-4	15	NA	TGTGCCAGCAGCTTATGGGCAGGGGCTGGTGAAAAACTGTTTTTT	CASSLWAGAGEKLFF
NA	TRBV6-5	TRBJ2-7	14	TRBD1	TGTGCCAGCAGTGTACTACAGGGGTCCAACGAGCAGTACTTC	CASSVLQGSNEQYF
NA	TRBV19	TRBJ1-5	14	NA	TGTGCCAGTAGCCGACTCGAAGTGACTCAGCCCCAGCATTTT	CASSRLEVTQPQHF
NA	TRBV5-1	TRBJ2-7	14	NA	TGCGCCAGCAGCATCGCAGGGTTGGACTACGAGCAGTACTTC	CASSIAGLDYEQYF
NA	TRBV19	TRBJ1-1	19	TRBD1	TGTGCCAGTAGTAGACTCGGACAGGCGCCTTTTGGGATGAACACTGAAGCTTTCTTT	CASSRLGQAPFGMNTEAFF
NA	TRBV2	TRBJ2-7	14	NA	TGTGCCAGCCGGCAAGACACAGCCTCCTACGAGCAGTACTTC	CASRQDTASYEQYF
few	TRBV7-9	TRBJ1-4	17	NA	TGTGCCAGCAGCCCCCTATCCCCCCATACAACTAATGAAAAACTGTTTTTT	CASSPLSPHTTNEKLFF
NA	TRBV7-2	TRBJ2-7	13	NA	TGTGCCAGCAGCTTTTGGCAGGCCCACGAGCAGTACTTC	CASSFWQAHEQYF
NA	TRBV11-2	TRBJ2-4	15	NA	TGTGCCAGCAGCTTTAGTGGGACACCAGGGGACATTCAGTACTTC	CASSFSGTPGDIQYF
NA	TRBV5-4	TRBJ2-2	14	TRBD1	TGTGCCAGCAGACAGGGGAGAGGAACCGGGGAGCTGTTTTTT	CASRQGRGTGELFF